What follows is one T cell receptor beta chain and its context. Its antigen is not identified. MiXCR was run by TCRdb on the reads, yielding one entry per CDR3 protein. The sample consists of around 570,000 distinct CDR3 sequences, roughly 43% of them appearing once. The CDR3 runs 13 residues. V was cut by 4 bases and J by 5 bases, with 11 bases left in between. CDR1 and CDR2 from the germline V gene are SGHTA and FQGNSA. This specimen belongs to a study of T cell repertoires in cytomegalovirus infection. Findings and limits, study-wide: There were HLA-C-restricted CMV-specific TCR beta clonotypes dominating the ex vivo response.

The gene calls are TRBV7-2 and TRBJ2-5, with a tentative D call TRBD2 (6 bases). The sequence derives from a human donor in good health (CMV status not recorded). Some clones in this sample may be carry-over from other donors' samples. The starting material was cultured PBMCs, obtained from culture after CMV antigen stimulation. CDR3: CASSSTSRETQYF. The CDR3 nucleotides are TGTGCCAGCAGCTCGACTAGTCGGGAGACCCAGTACTTC. Using reference TRBV7-2 and TRBJ2-5 for the parts outside the CDR3, the full variable domain is GAGVSQSPSNKVTEKGKDVELRCDPISGHTALYWYRQSLGQGLEFLIYFQGNSAPDKSGLPSDRFSAERTGGSVSTLTIQRTQQEDSAVYLCASSSTSRETQYFGPGTRLLVL.